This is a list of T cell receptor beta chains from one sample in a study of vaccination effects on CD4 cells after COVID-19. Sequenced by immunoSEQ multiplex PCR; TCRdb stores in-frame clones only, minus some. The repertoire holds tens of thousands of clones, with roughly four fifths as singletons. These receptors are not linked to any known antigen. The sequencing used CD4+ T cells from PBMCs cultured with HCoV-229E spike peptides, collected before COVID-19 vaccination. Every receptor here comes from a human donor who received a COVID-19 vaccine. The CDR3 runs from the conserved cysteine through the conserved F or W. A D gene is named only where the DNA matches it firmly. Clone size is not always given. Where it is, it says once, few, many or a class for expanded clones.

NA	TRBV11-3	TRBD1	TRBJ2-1	CASSLGSQTGGYNEQFF	TGTGCCAGCAGCTTAGGGTCCCAGACAGGGGGCTACAATGAGCAGTTCTTC
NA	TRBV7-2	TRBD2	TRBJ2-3	CASSLGASGGAQDTQYF	TGTGCCAGCAGCTTAGGGGCTAGCGGGGGGGCCCAAGATACGCAGTATTTT
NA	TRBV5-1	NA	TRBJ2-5	CASSLLGRGAQETQYF	TGCGCCAGCAGCTTGTTGGGCAGGGGGGCCCAAGAGACCCAGTACTTC
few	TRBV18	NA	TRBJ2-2	CASSLNTGELFF	TGTGCCAGCTCACTCAACACCGGGGAGCTGTTTTTT
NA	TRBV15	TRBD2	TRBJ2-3	CATSRDISPGGDTQYF	TGTGCCACCAGCAGAGATATAAGCCCCGGGGGGGATACGCAGTATTTT
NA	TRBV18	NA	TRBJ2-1	CASSRQDHPNEQFF	TGTGCCAGCTCACGGCAGGATCACCCCAATGAGCAGTTCTTC
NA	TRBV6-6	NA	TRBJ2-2	CASKPPGLNTGELFF	TGTGCCAGTAAACCTCCGGGGCTTAACACCGGGGAGCTGTTTTTT
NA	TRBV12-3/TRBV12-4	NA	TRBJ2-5	CASSPQQETQYF	TGTGCCAGCAGTCCGCAGCAAGAGACCCAGTACTTC
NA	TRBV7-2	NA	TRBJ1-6	CASRKQGQNNSPLHF	TGTGCCAGCAGGAAACAGGGACAAAATAATTCACCCCTCCACTTT
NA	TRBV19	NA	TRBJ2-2	CASKPGNTGELFF	TGTGCCAGTAAGCCAGGGAATACCGGGGAGCTGTTTTTT
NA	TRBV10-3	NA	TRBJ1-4	CAIRAGEATNEKLFF	TGTGCCATCCGGGCGGGGGAGGCAACTAATGAAAAACTGTTTTTT
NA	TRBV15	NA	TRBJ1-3	CATADSGNTIYF	TGTGCCACCGCGGACTCTGGAAACACCATATATTTT
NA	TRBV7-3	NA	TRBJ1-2	CASTPEGSSPPGGYTF	TGTGCCAGCACCCCAGAGGGGTCGAGCCCCCCCGGCGGCTACACCTTC
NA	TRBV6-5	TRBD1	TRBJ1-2	CASGDSRYGYTF	TGTGCCAGCGGGGACAGCCGTTATGGCTACACCTTC
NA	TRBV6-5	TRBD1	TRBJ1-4	CASRGQGIWEKLFF	TGTGCCAGCAGGGGACAGGGGATATGGGAAAAACTGTTTTTT
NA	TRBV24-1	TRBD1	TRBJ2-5	CATSAIGTGLRETQYF	TGTGCCACCAGTGCGATCGGGACAGGGCTAAGGGAGACCCAGTACTTC
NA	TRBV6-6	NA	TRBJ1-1	CASSYPPRAFF	TGTGCCAGCAGTTATCCACCCAGGGCTTTCTTT
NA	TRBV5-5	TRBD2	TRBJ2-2	CASSIGLAVGTGELFF	TGTGCCAGCAGCATAGGACTAGCGGTTGGCACCGGGGAGCTGTTTTTT
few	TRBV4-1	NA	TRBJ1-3	CASSQGAGDIGNTIYF	TGCGCCAGCAGCCAAGGGGCAGGGGATATAGGAAACACCATATATTTT
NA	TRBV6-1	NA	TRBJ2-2	CASTRIRDTGELFF	TGTGCCAGCACCAGGATAAGGGATACCGGGGAGCTGTTTTTT
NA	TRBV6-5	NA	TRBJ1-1	CASSYTVSTEAFF	TGTGCCAGCAGTTACACGGTGAGCACTGAAGCTTTCTTT
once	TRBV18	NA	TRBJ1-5	CASGTDRLFTQPQHF	TGTGCCAGCGGGACCGACAGGCTATTCACTCAGCCCCAGCATTTT
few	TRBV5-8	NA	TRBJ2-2	CASSLRDLYTGELFF	TGTGCCAGCAGCCTCCGGGACCTCTACACCGGGGAGCTGTTTTTT
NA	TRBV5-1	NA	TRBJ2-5	CASSLRNQETQYF	TGCGCCAGCAGCTTGAGGAACCAAGAGACCCAGTACTTC
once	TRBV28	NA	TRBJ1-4	CASSLPGPQAATNEKLFF	TGTGCCAGCAGTTTGCCCGGACCCCAGGCTGCAACTAATGAAAAACTGTTTTTT
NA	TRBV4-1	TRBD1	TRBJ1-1	CASSRSPQGASLGGTEAFF	TGCGCCAGCAGCCGCTCCCCACAGGGGGCGAGTCTTGGGGGCACTGAAGCTTTCTTT
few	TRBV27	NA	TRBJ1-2	CASSFRGRPGYTF	TGTGCCAGCAGTTTTAGGGGACGGCCGGGCTACACCTTC
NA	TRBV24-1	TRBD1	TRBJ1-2	CATRGQGEYGYTF	TGTGCCACCAGGGGACAGGGGGAGTATGGCTACACCTTC
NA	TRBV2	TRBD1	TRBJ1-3	CASNPQGSAGNTIYF	TGTGCCAGCAATCCACAGGGGTCCGCCGGAAACACCATATATTTT
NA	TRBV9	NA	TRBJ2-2	CASKSGAIEAGELFF	TGTGCCAGCAAGTCAGGCGCTATTGAAGCCGGGGAGCTGTTTTTT
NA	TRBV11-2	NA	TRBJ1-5	CASSAVPDSNQPQHF	TGTGCCAGCAGCGCAGTACCGGACAGTAATCAGCCCCAGCATTTT
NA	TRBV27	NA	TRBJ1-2	CASRGQNYGYTF	TGTGCCAGCAGAGGACAGAACTATGGCTACACCTTC
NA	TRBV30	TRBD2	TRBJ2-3	CAWNTFRGGASDTQYF	TGTGCCTGGAATACCTTTCGCGGGGGGGCCTCAGATACGCAGTATTTT
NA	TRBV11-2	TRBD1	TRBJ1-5	CASSSTGGQGQPQHF	TGTGCCAGCAGCTCCACAGGGGGCCAGGGCCAGCCCCAGCATTTT
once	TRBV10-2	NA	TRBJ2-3	CASSVGGTDTQYF	TGCGCCAGCAGTGTAGGGGGCACAGATACGCAGTATTTT
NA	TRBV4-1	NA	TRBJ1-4	CASSQMQQNEKLFF	TGCGCCAGCAGCCAAATGCAGCAAAATGAAAAACTGTTTTTT
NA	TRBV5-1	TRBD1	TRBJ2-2	CASSTRQGTTGELFF	TGCGCCAGCAGCACCCGACAGGGGACCACCGGGGAGCTGTTTTTT
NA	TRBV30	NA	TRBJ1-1	CAWSVGGGRTEAFF	TGTGCCTGGAGTGTAGGCGGCGGCAGAACTGAAGCTTTCTTT
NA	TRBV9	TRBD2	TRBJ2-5	CASSVGGLAGETQYF	TGTGCCAGCAGCGTAGGCGGGTTAGCGGGGGAGACCCAGTACTTC
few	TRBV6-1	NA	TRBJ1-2	CASSELSLPNYGYTF	TGTGCCAGCAGTGAACTCAGCCTACCTAACTATGGCTACACCTTC
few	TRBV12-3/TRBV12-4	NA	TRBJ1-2	CASSLLKSYGYTF	TGTGCCAGCAGTCTTCTTAAGAGCTATGGCTACACCTTC
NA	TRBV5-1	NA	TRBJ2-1	CASSFYNEQFF	TGCGCCAGCAGCTTCTACAATGAGCAGTTCTTC